This entry concerns a single T cell receptor beta chain. This sample was taken from a study of blood T cell repertoires in COVID-19. Assay used: immunoSEQ multiplex PCR; TCRdb lists only in-frame clones, some missing. The repertoire consists of over 90,000 clones, with 84% occurring once and the leading ten covering around 12%. The J segment lost 3 bases and the V segment lost 6 bases, leaving 10 bases of the junction unmatched. Per germline, CDR1 LNHDA and CDR2 SQIVND (reference sequence). This CDR3 is 16 amino acids long. This receptor was taken from a human donor in a cohort sampled during active COVID-19. The sequenced material came from peripheral blood. The chain employs TRBV19 and TRBJ2-1; 8 nucleotides line up with TRBD2. CDR3 sequence reads: CASSPQRGRFYNEQFF. The CDR3 DNA is TGTGCCAGTAGCCCTCAGCGGGGGCGATTCTACAATGAGCAGTTCTTC.